Listed here are 2 T cell receptor beta chains from one sample, sequenced in a study of blood T cells in healthy people across ages. Primed by a sample-barcoded 5' primer and a J-beta primer mix, a second PCR proceeded for roughly 7 to 11 cycles. Using its own MiXCR run on the 5' RACE reads, TCRdb lists one record per CDR3 protein. Of about 570,000 distinct CDR3 sequences in the sample, about 28% were seen once. These data were likewise used in another study, on T cells of mothers and their children.

The specimen was blood. These receptors came from a boy between 2 and 10 years old in good health.

The CDR3 sequence: CASSPGTGVGTQYF. The CDR3 bases are TGTGCCAGCAGTCCCGGGACAGGGGTCGGGACCCAGTACTTC. This rearrangement joins TRBV27 to TRBJ2-5, with 10 nucleotides matching TRBD1. The CDR3 has 14 amino acids. CDR1 MNHEY and CDR2 SMNVEV come from the germline V gene (reference sequence). J was trimmed by 7 bases and V by 5 bases; bases with no gene match: 7.

A few counts support this clonotype. The V gene is TRBV4-1, the J gene TRBJ2-1, with a weak D call TRBD2 (7 bases). V was cut by 6 bases and J by 2 bases, with 14 bases left in between. The CDR3 has 15 residues. Per the germline V gene, CDR1 is MGHRA and CDR2 is YSYEKL. CDR3 DNA: TGCGCCAGCAGTTCGGGGGGCCTTACCTACAATGAGCAGTTCTTC. It yields the protein CASSSGGLTYNEQFF.